The next 12 T cell receptor beta chains were all read from a single sample in a study of CD8+ T cells in alopecia areata. Treatment here: oral pan-JAK inhibitor, 5-10 mg twice daily. Following extraction, RNA underwent reverse transcription to cDNA, which served as the sequencing template. Clones were read by immunoSEQ multiplex PCR, and TCRdb kept only the in-frame ones, dropping some. The data contain about 200,000 clones, about 50% of them seen just once; the ten biggest clones take up 1.5% to 2%. This specimen consisted of CD4+ T cells sorted from blood, obtained at week 4, from a patient treated with tofacitinib. The receptor source for this set is a human donor with alopecia areata.

The CDR3: CASSDRGLAKNIQYF. The CDR3 bases are TGTGCCAGCAGTGATCGTGGGCTAGCCAAAAACATTCAGTACTTC. The V call is TRBV2, the J call TRBJ2-4; D is ambiguous. Germline V gives CDR1 SNHLY, CDR2 FYNNEI. The V gene lost 3 bases and the J gene lost 0 bases, with 9 bases spanning the gap. CDR3 length: 15 residues.

The V and J genes are TRBV4-3 and TRBJ2-5; D may correspond to TRBD1 or TRBD2 (5 bases each). Germline CDR1 and CDR2: LGHNA and YSLEER. This CDR3 has 15 amino acids. The V gene lost 3 bases and the J gene lost 0 bases, with 11 bases spanning the gap. The CDR3 bases are TGCGCCAGCAGCCAGGGGTTGGGACACCAAGAGACCCAGTACTTC. As protein: CASSQGLGHQETQYF.

Remarks on this clone: The same CDR3 arises from other DNA sequences in this sample as well. The CDR3 loop reads CAWISEETQYF. The CDR3, as DNA: TGTGCCTGGATTTCCGAAGAGACCCAGTACTTC. The genes are TRBV30 and TRBJ2-5; D ambiguous. The CDR3 is 11 residues long. V was cut by 4 bases and J by 3 bases, with 6 bases left in between. Germline V gene data show CDR1 as GTSNPN and CDR2 as SVGIG (reference sequence). The variable domain in full, with the rest retrieved from reference TRBV30 and TRBJ2-5, is SQTIHQWPATLVQPVGSPLSLECTVEGTSNPNLYWYRQAAGRGLQLLFYSVGIGQISSEVPQNLSASRPQDRQFILSSKKLLLSDSGFYLCAWISEETQYFGPGTRLLVL.

This chain links TRBV29-1 with TRBJ2-1, with D perhaps TRBD2 (6 bases). Germline V gives CDR1 SQVTM, CDR2 ANQGSEA. This CDR3 region has 12 residues. V was shortened by 4 bases and J by 9 bases, with 13 bases between the two germline ends. The CDR3 nucleotides read TGCAGCGTTGTGGGCGTCGGGAGTGAGCAGTTCTTC. Translating gives CSVVGVGSEQFF.

The table lists this clone with a few counts. The chain joins TRBV7-8 to TRBJ1-2; D might be TRBD1 (5 bases). Trimming cost V 3 bases and J 6 bases, with 11 bases left between them. CDR3 length: 13 residues. From germline, CDR1 is SGHVS and CDR2 FQNEAQ. CDR3: CASSFGAGNGYTF. Written as DNA, the CDR3 is TGTGCCAGCAGCTTCGGGGCGGGGAATGGCTACACCTTC.

The chain is built from TRBV7-3 and TRBJ1-6, with D unclear. Germline assignment: CDR1 SGHTA and CDR2 FQGTGA. This CDR3 comprises 14 residues. Trimming left V 1 base short and J 6 bases short, with 7 bases between. Here the CDR3 reads CASSLMSSNSPLHF. In DNA form, the CDR3 reads TGTGCCAGCAGCTTAATGTCCAGTAATTCACCCCTCCACTTT.

This chain links TRBV9 with TRBJ2-3; D is unresolved. Trimming shortened V by 0 bases and J by 0 bases, and 8 bases separated the two germline ends. The V gene's germline CDR1 is SGDLS and CDR2 YYNGEE. There are 15 residues in the CDR3. CDR3 coding DNA: TGTGCCAGCAGCGTAGGTAGTGGAAGCACAGATACGCAGTATTTT. Translating gives CASSVGSGSTDTQYF. The variable domain in full, completed from reference TRBV9 and TRBJ2-3, reads DSGVTQTPKHLITATGQRVTLRCSPRSGDLSVYWYQQSLDQGLQFLIQYYNGEERAKGNILERFSAQQFPDLHSELNLSSLELGDSALYFCASSVGSGSTDTQYFGPGTRLTVL.

The table lists this clone with a few counts. This chain uses TRBV29-1 with TRBJ2-3; 9 bases map to TRBD2. Trimming cost V 5 bases and J 4 bases; bases outside gene matches: 7. The CDR3 contains 14 residues. The germline CDR1 and CDR2 sequences are SQVTM and ANQGSEA. The DNA for the CDR3 is TGCAGCGTTACTCTAGCGGGGCGGGCAGATACGCAGTATTTT. It translates to CSVTLAGRADTQYF.

V is TRBV29-1 and J is TRBJ1-2; 7 bases agree with TRBD1. V trimming: 1 base; J trimming: 1 base; junction bases outside the gene matches: 0. Germline CDR1 is SQVTM and CDR2 is ANQGSEA. The CDR3 has 13 amino acids. The CDR3 here is CSVEGQGNYGYTF. The DNA of the CDR3 is TGCAGCGTTGAAGGACAGGGTAACTATGGCTACACCTTC.

This clone has a count of ten or more. This chain connects TRBV27 to TRBJ1-6, with D unresolved. CDR3 length equals 15 residues. V lost 2 bases, J lost 5 bases, and 10 bases lay in between. The germline gives CDR1 MNHEY, CDR2 SMNVEV (reference sequence). CDR3 bases: TGTGCCAGCAGTTTAGTACGGAAACATAATTCACCCCTCCACTTT. It translates to CASSLVRKHNSPLHF.

The DNA for the CDR3 is TGCGCCAGCAGCCAGGACAGGGGACCAGGAGAAGCTTTCTTT. Translation gives CASSQDRGPGEAFF. The chain carries TRBV4-3 and TRBJ1-1, with 9 bases fitting TRBD1. This CDR3 spans 14 amino acids. After removal of 3 bases from V and 8 bases from J, the junction contained 7 bases not matched to a gene. Germline CDR1 reads LGHNA; CDR2 reads YSLEER.

V usage is TRBV30 and J usage is TRBJ2-3, with D unresolved. The CDR3 length is 11 residues. Germline V CDR1 and CDR2: GTSNPN, SVGIG (reference sequence). V shed 7 bases and J shed 7 bases, with 12 bases lying between them. The CDR3 bases are TGTGCCTTGGATCGCTCTTATACGCAGTATTTT. This gives the protein CALDRSYTQYF. The full variable domain, with the rest looked up from reference TRBV30 and TRBJ2-3, is SQTIHQWPATLVQPVGSPLSLECTVEGTSNPNLYWYRQAAGRGLQLLFYSVGIGQISSEVPQNLSASRPQDRQFILSSKKLLLSDSGFYLCALDRSYTQYFGPGTRLTVL.